This is a list of T cell receptor beta chains from one sample in a study of cytomegalovirus exposure and HLA in healthy donors. Here immunoSEQ multiplex PCR was the method, and the copy in TCRdb shows in-frame clones only, minus some. The sample has about 140,000 clones; around four fifths are singletons. The sequencing sample was made of PBMCs. These receptors were taken from a male donor in good health and CMV-seropositive. Each CDR3 is given with its conserved first and last residue. A D gene is named only where the DNA matches it firmly. Clone size appears in some rows only: once, few, many, or a class for an expanded clone.

j_call v_call d_call clone_size cdr3_aa
TRBJ1-4 TRBV9 . . CASSVADRKEKLFF
TRBJ2-7 TRBV4-2 TRBD1 . CASSQDQGAIGEQYF
TRBJ2-7 TRBV4-3 . . CASSQGGPSYLWGEQYF
TRBJ2-7 TRBV7-9 TRBD2 . CASSPGLAGGDEQYF
TRBJ2-7 TRBV5-6 . . CASSLANSYEQYF
TRBJ2-5 TRBV27 TRBD1 . CASNLKAGTGGGTQYF
TRBJ2-7 TRBV4-2 . . CASSQAQYEQYF
TRBJ2-2 TRBV2 . . CASAGAGELFF
TRBJ2-3 TRBV12-5 . . CASGSPRLLTDTQYF
TRBJ1-4 TRBV2 TRBD1 . CASSVRTGPINEKLFF
TRBJ2-7 TRBV19 TRBD1 once CASSTGQGLKQYF
TRBJ2-1 TRBV11-3 TRBD2 . CASSSLAGGPSSYNEQFF
TRBJ1-6 TRBV11-3 . . CASSLGIRGGSPLHF
TRBJ2-7 TRBV2 . . CASLEGGRDYEQYF
TRBJ2-3 TRBV25-1 TRBD1 . CASSDLVRDRGTDTQYF
TRBJ1-2 TRBV27 . . CASSLSGAQGNYGYTF
TRBJ2-7 TRBV6-6 TRBD2 . CASTGTSVGEQYF
TRBJ2-2 TRBV13 TRBD2 . CASSLSPGGTGELFF
TRBJ2-6 TRBV28 TRBD1 . CASSSGQGNPGANVLTF
TRBJ2-1 TRBV6-1 TRBD2 . CASSLLAGKDNEQFF
TRBJ2-3 TRBV18 TRBD2 . CASSPVGAGGENTQYF
TRBJ2-7 TRBV5-4 TRBD1 . CASSPKDRRMYEQYF
TRBJ2-1 TRBV5-8 . . CASSLLVGWSYNEQFF
TRBJ2-5 TRBV11-3 . . CASSSRQAEETQYF
TRBJ1-3 TRBV7-9 . few CASEMLGPSGNTIYF
TRBJ2-1 TRBV9 . few CASSVEAGISYNEQFF
TRBJ2-7 TRBV4-1 TRBD1 . CASSPGTAQSSYEQYF
TRBJ2-4 TRBV19 TRBD1 . CASSGTGYPSGKNIQYF
. TRBV29-1 . . CSAGPASEQYF
TRBJ1-2 TRBV28 TRBD1 . CASSPLLGQGANYGYTF
TRBJ1-1 TRBV7-8 . . CASSSDATGYTEAFF
TRBJ1-2 TRBV9 . . CASSPQGTNYGYTF
TRBJ2-5 TRBV5-1 . . CASSLGSGIPQETQYF
TRBJ2-7 TRBV10-3 . . CAISESLTAGPSYEQYF
TRBJ2-7 TRBV28 TRBD2 . CASLDSGRLGYEQYF
TRBJ2-7 TRBV7-2 TRBD2 . CASSLGGGEEQYF
TRBJ2-3 TRBV4-1 . . CASSQANREDTQYF
TRBJ2-5 TRBV27 . . CASSPRLGHQETQYF
TRBJ2-7 TRBV7-2 . . CASSLGWLAYSYEQYF
TRBJ2-2 TRBV10-3 . few CATSAPLNTGELFF